This entry lists 28 T cell receptor beta chains sequenced from one sample in a study of blood T cell repertoires in COVID-19. Sequencing was performed with immunoSEQ multiplex PCR; in TCRdb, only in-frame clones are kept and a portion is missing. Among hundreds of thousands of clones listed, 88% were seen once. Source material: PBMCs or T cells enriched from blood (not recorded which). The source is a woman aged 60-70 years who had recovered from COVID-19.

V usage is TRBV3-1 (or the pseudogene TRBV3-2) and J usage is TRBJ1-1; D not certain. This CDR3 has 14 amino acids. Looked up from germline, CDR1 is LGHDT and CDR2 is YNNKEL (reference sequence). V gave up 3 bases and J gave up 5 bases, with 13 bases separating them. CDR3 DNA sequence: TGTGCCAGCAGCCATATCGGAAGAGGGACTGAAGCTTTCTTT. Encoded protein: CASSHIGRGTEAFF.

This clone is a singleton in its sample. The V call is TRBV4-1, the J call TRBJ2-6; TRBD2 is a possible D gene (6 bases). Trimming cost V 1 base and J 3 bases, with 7 bases left between them. CDR3 length equals 15 residues. Per the germline V gene, CDR1 is MGHRA and CDR2 is YSYEKL. CDR3 sequence reads: CASSQGEVGANVLTF. As DNA, the CDR3 is TGCGCCAGCAGCCAAGGGGAGGTTGGGGCCAACGTCCTGACTTTC.

The rearrangement uses TRBV7-9 and TRBJ2-3; 12 bases agree with TRBD2. V dropped 5 bases and J dropped 8; count of bases not matched to a gene: 5. Germline V CDR1 and CDR2: SEHNR, FQNEAQ (reference sequence). The CDR3 is 14 amino acids. CDR3: CASSRLAGAGTQYF. The CDR3 nucleotides are TGTGCCAGCAGCAGACTAGCGGGGGCGGGTACGCAGTATTTT.

CDR3 nucleotides: TGTGCCAGCAGCCAAAGCCGGACAGGGGGCGGCTATGGCTACACCTTC. It codes for CASSQSRTGGGYGYTF. The chain uses TRBV7-2 and TRBJ1-2, with 11 bases fitting TRBD1. The CDR3 has 16 residues. The junction had 9 bases not matched to a gene; V was cut back by 5 bases and J by 4 bases. Germline V gene data show CDR1 as SGHTA and CDR2 as FQGNSA.

The CDR3 DNA sequence: TGTGCCAGCAGCTTAGGAACAGGCTCCTACGAGCAGTACTTC. Its protein product is CASSLGTGSYEQYF. This chain links TRBV11-2 with TRBJ2-7; TRBD1 is a possible D gene (5 bases). The CDR3 is 14 residues long. V lost 1 base to trimming and J lost 0 bases, with 7 bases between them. CDR1 and CDR2 (germline): SGHAT, FQNNGV. The variable domain in full, with the rest retrieved from reference TRBV11-2 and TRBJ2-7, is EAGVAQSPRYKIIEKRQSVAFWCNPISGHATLYWYQQILGQGPKLLIQFQNNGVVDDSQLPKDRFSAERLKGVDSTLKIQPAKLEDSAVYLCASSLGTGSYEQYFGPGTRLTVT.

This chain joins TRBV25-1 and TRBJ1-2; D might be TRBD1 (5 bases). V gave up 5 bases and J gave up 8 bases, with 15 bases separating them. The CDR3 runs 13 residues. Germline V gives CDR1 MGHDK, CDR2 SYGVNS. Written as DNA, the CDR3 is TGTGCCAGCAGTCTAGGGACTTTGGGGGGCTACACCTTC. It encodes CASSLGTLGGYTF.

The chain employs TRBV6-6 and TRBJ1-1, with TRBD1 as a possible D gene (6 bases). Trimming stripped 5 bases from V and 7 bases from J, with 11 bases between. The length of the CDR3 is 12 residues. Germline V gene lookup returns CDR1 MNHNY and CDR2 SVGAGI (reference sequence). The CDR3 region is CASSLGQYEAFF. DNA of the CDR3: TGTGCCAGCAGTCTTGGACAGTATGAAGCTTTCTTT.

The chain employs TRBV2 and TRBJ1-6; 9 bases map to TRBD1. CDR3 length equals 16 residues. V lost 8 bases and J lost 6; bases outside the gene matches: 11. Germline V CDR1 and CDR2: SNHLY, FYNNEI. The CDR3, as DNA: TGTGCCAGCTCAGAACAGGGGGCTTTGATTAATTCACCCCTCCACTTT. It encodes CASSEQGALINSPLHF.

This CDR3 reads CASSYSGTAGRGKLFF. CDR3 in DNA: TGTGCCAGCAGTTACTCAGGGACAGCCGGCCGAGGAAAACTGTTTTTT. The chain is built from TRBV6-5 and TRBJ1-4; 7 nucleotides agree with TRBD1. CDR1 is MNHEY and CDR2 is SVGAGI in the germline V gene. The V gene end was trimmed by 0 bases and the J gene end by 10 bases; junction bases not matched to a gene: 11. The CDR3 sequence is 16 residues long.

This clone was observed a single time. This chain joins TRBV11-3 and TRBJ1-6; D gene ambiguous. Germline V CDR1 and CDR2: SGHNT, YENEEA. V was trimmed by 0 bases and J by 8 bases, leaving 5 bases between them. This CDR3 contains 13 residues. CDR3: CASSLDYDSPLHF. CDR3 DNA: TGTGCCAGCAGCTTAGACTACGATTCACCCCTCCACTTT.

In its sample, this clone was seen a few times. The chain recombines TRBV27 with TRBJ1-2; no reliable D call. There are 16 residues in the CDR3. Looked up from germline, CDR1 is MNHEY and CDR2 is SMNVEV (reference sequence). Deletions cut 4 bases from V and 5 bases from J, with 20 bases between. This CDR3 is CASSSTPAVPGYGYTF. CDR3 nucleotides: TGTGCCAGCAGTTCTACCCCAGCGGTACCTGGTTATGGCTACACCTTC.

The chain recombines TRBV5-1 with TRBJ2-1; 7 bases line up with TRBD2. Germline trimming cut 0 bases from V and 9 bases from J; bases unmatched to any gene: 0. Germline assignment: CDR1 SGHRS and CDR2 YFSETQ. This CDR3 spans 12 amino acids. CDR3 region: CASSLVAGEQFF. The CDR3 DNA is TGCGCCAGCAGCTTGGTAGCGGGTGAGCAGTTCTTC. The whole variable domain, remainder taken from reference TRBV5-1 and TRBJ2-1, is KAGVTQTPRYLIKTRGQQVTLSCSPISGHRSVSWYQQTPGQGLQFLFEYFSETQRNKGNFPGRFSGRQFSNSRSEMNVSTLELGDSALYLCASSLVAGEQFFGPGTRLTVL.

The CDR3 nucleotides read TGTGCCACCAGTCCGACAGGGAGCCCCTCCACAGATACGCAGTATTTT. Translated, it gives CATSPTGSPSTDTQYF. J is TRBJ2-3 and V is TRBV24-1; the match to TRBD1 covers 7 bases. Germline V gene data show CDR1 as KGHDR and CDR2 as SFDVKD. This CDR3 is built from 16 residues. The ends lost 6 bases at V and 2 bases at J; junction bases unmatched: 10.

The V gene is TRBV19, the J gene TRBJ2-3; TRBD1 matches 9 bases. Germline lookup yields CDR1 LNHDA and CDR2 SQIVND (reference sequence). There are 15 residues in the CDR3. J gave up 2 bases and V 6 bases, and 6 bases lay outside the gene matches. DNA of the CDR3: TGTGCCAGTAGCCCGACAGGGGGTTTCACAGATACGCAGTATTTT. Residues: CASSPTGGFTDTQYF.

This chain uses TRBV5-6 with TRBJ1-5, with a possible D match to TRBD1 (5 bases). The CDR3 contains 14 residues. Trimming shortened V by 1 base and J by 7 bases, and 12 bases separated the two germline ends. Per germline, CDR1 SGHDT and CDR2 YYEEEE. The CDR3: CASSLLTGAQPQHF. The CDR3 DNA reads as TGTGCCAGCAGCTTGTTAACAGGTGCCCAGCCCCAGCATTTT.

The chain employs TRBV5-4 and TRBJ2-7; 10 bases match TRBD1. Per germline, CDR1 SGHNT and CDR2 YYREEE (reference sequence). This CDR3 region has 15 residues. The V segment lost 3 bases and the J segment 2 bases; nucleotides outside the gene matches: 5. Here the CDR3 DNA reads TGTGCCAGCAGCTCCCGGGACAGGGGTACCTACGAGCAGTACTTC. Translated, it gives CASSSRDRGTYEQYF.

This chain connects TRBV30 to TRBJ2-5; 9 bases match TRBD1. CDR1 and CDR2 from the germline V gene are GTSNPN and SVGIG (reference sequence). The CDR3 runs 16 residues. V shed 0 bases, J shed 3 bases, and the junction held 8 bases outside the gene matches. In nucleotides, the CDR3 is TGTGCCTGGAGTGTGGGCGGGACAGGGTTGAAAGAGACCCAGTACTTC. Encoded protein: CAWSVGGTGLKETQYF.

This chain links TRBV11-2 with TRBJ1-4, with 7 bases lining up with TRBD1. From germline, CDR1 is SGHAT and CDR2 FQNNGV. The CDR3 loop spans 15 amino acids. Germline trimming cut 5 bases from V and 3 bases from J; bases unmatched to any gene: 6. CDR3 DNA sequence: TGTGCCAGCAGCCCCGGACAGGTTCCTAATGAAAAACTGTTTTTT. Its translation is CASSPGQVPNEKLFF.

The chain employs TRBV5-1 and TRBJ1-1, with 8 bases identical to TRBD1. CDR3 length: 15 residues. Germline values: CDR1 SGHRS, CDR2 YFSETQ. V was clipped by 4 bases and J by 1 base; unmatched bases: 6. CDR3 sequence: CASSPRTGRNTEAFF. The DNA of the CDR3 is TGCGCCAGCAGCCCCCGGACAGGGCGGAACACTGAAGCTTTCTTT. The full variable domain, in which reference TRBV5-1 and TRBJ1-1 provide the parts outside the CDR3, is KAGVTQTPRYLIKTRGQQVTLSCSPISGHRSVSWYQQTPGQGLQFLFEYFSETQRNKGNFPGRFSGRQFSNSRSEMNVSTLELGDSALYLCASSPRTGRNTEAFFGQGTRLTVV.

The rearrangement uses TRBV4-1 and TRBJ2-7, with 11 bases that match TRBD2. The CDR3 runs to 16 residues. Germline values: CDR1 MGHRA, CDR2 YSYEKL. After removal of 2 bases from V and 1 base from J, the junction contained 4 bases not matched to a gene. CDR3 protein: CASSQHSGGVSYEQYF. The CDR3 coding sequence is TGCGCCAGCAGCCAACATAGCGGGGGGGTTTCCTACGAGCAGTACTTC.

This clone is a singleton in its sample. The chain joins TRBV5-5 to TRBJ2-2; the D is unclear. Trimming removed 1 base at V and 4 bases at J, with 14 bases between. This CDR3 is 16 amino acids long. The germline gives CDR1 SGHKS, CDR2 YYEKEE (reference sequence). CDR3 sequence: CASSLISGQPTGELFF. DNA for the CDR3: TGTGCCAGCAGCTTGATCTCAGGTCAACCCACCGGGGAGCTGTTTTTT.

The chain uses TRBV9 and TRBJ2-4; tentative D call: TRBD2 (5 bases). There are 14 residues in the CDR3. V was trimmed by 4 bases and J by 9 bases, leaving 17 bases between them. Germline V gene sequence: CDR1 SGDLS, CDR2 YYNGEE. This CDR3 reads CASSLGPMGSIQYF. The CDR3 nucleotides read TGTGCCAGCAGCTTAGGACCCATGGGGAGCATTCAGTACTTC.

V usage is TRBV4-1 and J usage is TRBJ1-6, with TRBD1 matching over 10 bases. V lost 0 bases to trimming and J lost 10 bases; unmatched junction nucleotides: 6. This CDR3 is built from 16 residues. Germline lookup yields CDR1 MGHRA and CDR2 YSYEKL. The CDR3 region is CASSQDRDRGGSPLHF. The CDR3 coding sequence is TGCGCCAGCAGCCAAGATAGGGACAGGGGAGGATCACCCCTCCACTTT.

The chain uses TRBV18 and TRBJ1-1; D gene ambiguous. Germline V gene lookup returns CDR1 KGHSH and CDR2 LQKENI. The CDR3 extends over 16 amino acids. Trimming shortened V by 2 bases and J by 0 bases, and 13 bases separated the two germline ends. CDR3 protein: CASSPYSSRVNTEAFF. CDR3 coding DNA: TGTGCCAGCTCACCATACAGTTCGAGGGTGAACACTGAAGCTTTCTTT.

CDR3 loop: CASSQTELNEKLFF. The DNA of the CDR3 is TGCGCCAGCAGCCAGACAGAGCTCAATGAAAAACTGTTTTTT. The chain couples TRBV4-1 to TRBJ1-4, with D perhaps matching TRBD1 (5 bases). V shed 3 bases and J shed 5 bases, with 10 bases lying between them. In germline, CDR1 is MGHRA, CDR2 YSYEKL. The CDR3 is made up of 14 amino acids.

The chain recombines TRBV5-8 with TRBJ1-5; D is perhaps TRBD1 (5 bases). Germline CDR1 SGHTS, CDR2 YDEGEE. V was shortened by 4 bases and J by 2 bases, with 7 bases between the two germline ends. The CDR3 length is 13 residues. The CDR3 spells CASSPGGNQPQHF. The CDR3 DNA is TGTGCCAGCAGCCCGGGGGGCAATCAGCCCCAGCATTTT.

The CDR3: CASSKLRGTEAFF. The CDR3 DNA reads as TGTGCCAGCAGCAAACTGCGTGGCACTGAAGCTTTCTTT. The chain combines TRBV21-1 with TRBJ1-1. TRBV21-1 is a pseudogene segment. This CDR3 comprises 13 residues.

The V call is TRBV18, the J call TRBJ1-2, with 10 nucleotides matching TRBD1. V lost 6 bases and J lost 3; bases outside the gene matches: 13. CDR1 is KGHSH and CDR2 is LQKENI in the germline V gene. The CDR3 spans 17 residues. CDR3 bases: TGTGCCAGCTCGGATTTGACAGGGGGCGATGTGGACTATGGCTACACCTTC. Translating it yields CASSDLTGGDVDYGYTF.